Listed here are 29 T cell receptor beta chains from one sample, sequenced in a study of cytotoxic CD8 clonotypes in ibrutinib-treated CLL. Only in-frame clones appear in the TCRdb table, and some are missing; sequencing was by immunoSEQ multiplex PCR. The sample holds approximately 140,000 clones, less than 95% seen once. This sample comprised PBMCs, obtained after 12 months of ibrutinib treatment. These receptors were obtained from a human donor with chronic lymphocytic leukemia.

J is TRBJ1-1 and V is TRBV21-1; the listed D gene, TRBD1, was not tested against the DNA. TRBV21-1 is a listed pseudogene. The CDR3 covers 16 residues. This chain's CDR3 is CASSKGRWRGPTEAFF. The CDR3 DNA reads TGTGCCAGCAGCAAAGGACGATGGAGGGGGCCCACTGAAGCTTTCTTT.

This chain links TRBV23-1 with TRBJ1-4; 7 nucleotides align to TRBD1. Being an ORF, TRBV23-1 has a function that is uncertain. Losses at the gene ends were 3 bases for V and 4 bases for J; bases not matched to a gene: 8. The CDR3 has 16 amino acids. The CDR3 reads CASSHLRQGLNEKLFF. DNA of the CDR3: TGCGCCAGCAGTCATCTCCGACAGGGCCTTAATGAAAAACTGTTTTTT.

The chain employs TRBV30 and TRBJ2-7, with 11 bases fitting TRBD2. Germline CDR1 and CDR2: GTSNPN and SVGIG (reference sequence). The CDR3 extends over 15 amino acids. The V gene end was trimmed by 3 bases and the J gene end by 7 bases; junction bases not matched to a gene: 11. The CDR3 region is CAWSGLAGGPWEQYF. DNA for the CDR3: TGTGCCTGGAGCGGATTAGCGGGAGGGCCTTGGGAGCAGTACTTC.

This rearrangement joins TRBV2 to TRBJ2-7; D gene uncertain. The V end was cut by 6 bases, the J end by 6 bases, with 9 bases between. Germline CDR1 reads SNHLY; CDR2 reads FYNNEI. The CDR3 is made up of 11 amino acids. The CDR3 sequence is CASRSTPEQYF. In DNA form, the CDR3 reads TGTGCCAGCAGGAGCACACCCGAGCAGTACTTC. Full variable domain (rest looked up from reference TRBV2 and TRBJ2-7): EPEVTQTPSHQVTQMGQEVILRCVPISNHLYFYWYRQILGQKVEFLVSFYNNEISEKSEIFDDQFSVERPDGSNFTLKIRSTKLEDSAMYFCASRSTPEQYFGPGTRLTVT.

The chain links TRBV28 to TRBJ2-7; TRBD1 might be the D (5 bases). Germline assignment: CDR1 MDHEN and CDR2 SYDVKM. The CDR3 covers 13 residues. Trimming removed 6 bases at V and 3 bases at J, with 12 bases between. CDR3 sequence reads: CASSNGQDYEQYF. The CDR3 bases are TGTGCCAGCAGCAACGGACAAGACTACGAGCAGTACTTC.

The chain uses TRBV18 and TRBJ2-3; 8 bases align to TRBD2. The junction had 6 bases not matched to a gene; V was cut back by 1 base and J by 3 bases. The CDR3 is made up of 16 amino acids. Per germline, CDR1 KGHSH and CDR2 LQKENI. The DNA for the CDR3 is TGTGCCAGCTCACCACAGGAAGCGGGAGTAACAGATACGCAGTATTTT. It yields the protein CASSPQEAGVTDTQYF.

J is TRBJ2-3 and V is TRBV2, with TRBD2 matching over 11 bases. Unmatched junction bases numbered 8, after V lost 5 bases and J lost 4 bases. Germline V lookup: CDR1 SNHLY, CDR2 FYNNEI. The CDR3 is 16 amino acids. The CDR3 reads CASSTWGSGRADTQYF. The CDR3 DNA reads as TGTGCCAGCAGTACCTGGGGTAGCGGGAGGGCAGATACGCAGTATTTT.

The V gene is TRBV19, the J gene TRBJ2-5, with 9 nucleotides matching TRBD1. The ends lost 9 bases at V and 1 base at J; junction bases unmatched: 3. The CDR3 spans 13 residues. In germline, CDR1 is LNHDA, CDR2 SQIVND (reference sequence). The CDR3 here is CASGGQGQETQYF. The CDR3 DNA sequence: TGTGCCAGCGGGGGACAGGGCCAAGAGACCCAGTACTTC. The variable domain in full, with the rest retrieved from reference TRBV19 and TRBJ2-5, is DGGITQSPKYLFRKEGQNVTLSCEQNLNHDAMYWYRQDPGQGLRLIYYSQIVNDFQKGDIAEGYSVSREKKESFPLTVTSAQKNPTAFYLCASGGQGQETQYFGPGTRLLVL.

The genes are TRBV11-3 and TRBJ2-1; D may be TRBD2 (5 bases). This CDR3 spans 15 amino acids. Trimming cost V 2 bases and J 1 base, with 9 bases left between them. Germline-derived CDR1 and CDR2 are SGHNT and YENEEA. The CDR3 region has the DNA TGTGCCAGCAGCTTAAAACGGGGTTCCTACAATGAGCAGTTCTTC. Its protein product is CASSLKRGSYNEQFF.

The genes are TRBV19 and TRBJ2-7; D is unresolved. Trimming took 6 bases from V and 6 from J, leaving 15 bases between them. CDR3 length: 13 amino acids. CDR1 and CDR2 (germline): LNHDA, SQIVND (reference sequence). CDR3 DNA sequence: TGTGCCAGTAGCCTTAGTAGCCTACGCGAGCAGTACTTC. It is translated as CASSLSSLREQYF.

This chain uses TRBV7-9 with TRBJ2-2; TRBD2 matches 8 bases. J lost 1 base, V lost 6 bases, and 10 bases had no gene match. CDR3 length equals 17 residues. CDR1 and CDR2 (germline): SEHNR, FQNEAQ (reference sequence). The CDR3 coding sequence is TGTGCCAGCAGGGAGAAACTAGCGGAGAAGAACACCGGGGAGCTGTTTTTT. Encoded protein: CASREKLAEKNTGELFF.

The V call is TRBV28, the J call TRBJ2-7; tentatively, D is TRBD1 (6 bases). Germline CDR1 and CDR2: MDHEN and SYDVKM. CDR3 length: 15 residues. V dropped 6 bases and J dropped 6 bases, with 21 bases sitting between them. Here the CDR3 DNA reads TGTGCCAGCAGCAACTCCGGGACACAGCACGGCGAGCAGTACTTC. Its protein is CASSNSGTQHGEQYF.

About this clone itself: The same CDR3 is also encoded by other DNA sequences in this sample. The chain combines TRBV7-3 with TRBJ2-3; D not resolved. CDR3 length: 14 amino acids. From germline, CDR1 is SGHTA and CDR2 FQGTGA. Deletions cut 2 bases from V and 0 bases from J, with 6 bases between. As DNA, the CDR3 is TGTGCCAGCAGCTTATTGGGGAGCACAGATACGCAGTATTTT. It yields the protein CASSLLGSTDTQYF.

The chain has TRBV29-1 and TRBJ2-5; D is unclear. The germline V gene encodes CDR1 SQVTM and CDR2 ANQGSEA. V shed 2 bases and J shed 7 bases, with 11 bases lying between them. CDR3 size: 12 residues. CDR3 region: CSVEPGSRTQYF. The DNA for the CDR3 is TGCAGCGTTGAACCAGGCTCAAGGACCCAGTACTTC.

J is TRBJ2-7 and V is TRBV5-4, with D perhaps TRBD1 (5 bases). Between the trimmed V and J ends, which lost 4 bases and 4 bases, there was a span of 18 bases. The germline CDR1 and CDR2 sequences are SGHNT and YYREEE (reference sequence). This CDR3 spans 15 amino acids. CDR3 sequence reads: CASSAPSQGWYEQYF. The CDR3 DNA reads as TGTGCCAGCAGCGCCCCATCGCAGGGTTGGTACGAGCAGTACTTC. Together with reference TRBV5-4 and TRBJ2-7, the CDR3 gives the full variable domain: ETGVTQSPTHLIKTRGQQVTLRCSSQSGHNTVSWYQQALGQGPQFIFQYYREEENGRGNFPPRFSGLQFPNYSSELNVNALELDDSALYLCASSAPSQGWYEQYFGPGTRLTVT.

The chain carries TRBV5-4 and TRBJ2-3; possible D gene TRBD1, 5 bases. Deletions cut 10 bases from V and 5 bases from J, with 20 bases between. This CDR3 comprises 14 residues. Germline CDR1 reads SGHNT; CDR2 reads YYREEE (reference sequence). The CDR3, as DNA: TGTGCCTGCGCCGCCCAGGGAAGAGGAGATACGCAGTATTTT. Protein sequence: CACAAQGRGDTQYF. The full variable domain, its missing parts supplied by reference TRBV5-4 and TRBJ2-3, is ETGVTQSPTHLIKTRGQQVTLRCSSQSGHNTVSWYQQALGQGPQFIFQYYREEENGRGNFPPRFSGLQFPNYSSELNVNALELDDSALYLCACAAQGRGDTQYFGPGTRLTVL.

The CDR3 is CASSLGGTVYEQYF. DNA of the CDR3: TGTGCCAGCAGCTTGGGGGGGACAGTCTACGAGCAGTACTTC. The rearrangement uses TRBV5-4 and TRBJ2-7, with TRBD1 matching over 7 bases. The germline V gene encodes CDR1 SGHNT and CDR2 YYREEE (reference sequence). The CDR3 runs to 14 residues. Trimming at V came to 0 bases and at J to 3 bases, leaving 3 bases not matched to a gene. Combining the CDR3 with reference TRBV5-4 and TRBJ2-7 gives the whole variable domain ETGVTQSPTHLIKTRGQQVTLRCSSQSGHNTVSWYQQALGQGPQFIFQYYREEENGRGNFPPRFSGLQFPNYSSELNVNALELDDSALYLCASSLGGTVYEQYFGPGTRLTVT.

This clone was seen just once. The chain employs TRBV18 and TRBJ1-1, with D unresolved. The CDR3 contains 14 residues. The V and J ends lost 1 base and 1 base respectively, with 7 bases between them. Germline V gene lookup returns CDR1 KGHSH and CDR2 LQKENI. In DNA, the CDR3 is TGTGCCAGCTCACCACGCTCCGGGAACACTGAAGCTTTCTTT. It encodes CASSPRSGNTEAFF.

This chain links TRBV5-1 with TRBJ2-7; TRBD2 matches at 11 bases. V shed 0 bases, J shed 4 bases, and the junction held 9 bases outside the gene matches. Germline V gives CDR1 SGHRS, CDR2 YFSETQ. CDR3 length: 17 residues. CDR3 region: CASSLAITSGSGYEQYF. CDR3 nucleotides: TGCGCCAGCAGCTTGGCCATCACTAGCGGGAGTGGTTACGAGCAGTACTTC. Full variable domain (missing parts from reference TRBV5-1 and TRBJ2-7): KAGVTQTPRYLIKTRGQQVTLSCSPISGHRSVSWYQQTPGQGLQFLFEYFSETQRNKGNFPGRFSGRQFSNSRSEMNVSTLELGDSALYLCASSLAITSGSGYEQYFGPGTRLTVT.

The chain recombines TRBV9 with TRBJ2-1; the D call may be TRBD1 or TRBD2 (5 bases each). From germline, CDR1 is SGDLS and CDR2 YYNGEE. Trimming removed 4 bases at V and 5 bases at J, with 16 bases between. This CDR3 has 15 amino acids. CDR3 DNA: TGTGCCAGCAGCCTGGGAGAGGGGTACAACAATGAGCAGTTCTTC. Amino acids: CASSLGEGYNNEQFF.

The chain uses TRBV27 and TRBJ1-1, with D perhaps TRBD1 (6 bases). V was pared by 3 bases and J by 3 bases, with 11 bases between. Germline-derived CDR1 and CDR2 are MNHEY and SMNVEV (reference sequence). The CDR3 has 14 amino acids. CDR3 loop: CASSFAAGDTEAFF. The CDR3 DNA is TGTGCCAGCAGTTTTGCGGCAGGGGACACTGAAGCTTTCTTT.

This chain's CDR3 is CAWTRTSGYNEQFF. The CDR3 DNA reads as TGTGCCTGGACTAGGACTAGCGGATACAATGAGCAGTTCTTC. The chain carries TRBV30 and TRBJ2-1; the match to TRBD2 covers 10 bases. V gave up 4 bases and J gave up 4 bases; unmatched junction bases: 4. Per the germline V gene, CDR1 is GTSNPN and CDR2 is SVGIG (reference sequence). The CDR3 has 14 residues.

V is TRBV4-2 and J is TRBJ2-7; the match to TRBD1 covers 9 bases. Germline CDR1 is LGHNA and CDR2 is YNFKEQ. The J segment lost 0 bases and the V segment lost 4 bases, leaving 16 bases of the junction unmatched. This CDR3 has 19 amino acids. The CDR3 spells CASSLSTGTGTTTSYEQYF. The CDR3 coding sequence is TGTGCCAGCAGCCTAAGCACCGGGACAGGGACCACCACCTCCTACGAGCAGTACTTC.

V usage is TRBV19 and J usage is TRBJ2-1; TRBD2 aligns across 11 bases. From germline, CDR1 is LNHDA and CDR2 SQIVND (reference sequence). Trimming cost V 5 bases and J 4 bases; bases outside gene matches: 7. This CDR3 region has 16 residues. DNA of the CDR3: TGTGCCAGTAGTTCACCGGGGACTAGCGGATACAATGAGCAGTTCTTC. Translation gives CASSSPGTSGYNEQFF. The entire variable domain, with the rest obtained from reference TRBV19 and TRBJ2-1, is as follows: DGGITQSPKYLFRKEGQNVTLSCEQNLNHDAMYWYRQDPGQGLRLIYYSQIVNDFQKGDIAEGYSVSREKKESFPLTVTSAQKNPTAFYLCASSSPGTSGYNEQFFGPGTRLTVL.

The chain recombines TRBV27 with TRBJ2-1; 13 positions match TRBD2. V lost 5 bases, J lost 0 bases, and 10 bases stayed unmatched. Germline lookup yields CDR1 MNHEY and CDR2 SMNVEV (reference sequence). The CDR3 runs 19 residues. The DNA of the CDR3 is TGTGCCAGCAGTCAATGGACTAGCGGGAGATGGGGCTCCTACAATGAGCAGTTCTTC. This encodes CASSQWTSGRWGSYNEQFF.

The CDR3 DNA reads as TGTGCCAGCAGACCCAACAGGGTGAGCAATCAGCCCCAGCATTTT. Protein sequence: CASRPNRVSNQPQHF. This rearrangement joins TRBV28 to TRBJ1-5; D might be TRBD1 (6 bases). Trimming shortened V by 6 bases and J by 1 base, and 13 bases separated the two germline ends. The CDR3 runs 15 residues. The germline gives CDR1 MDHEN, CDR2 SYDVKM.

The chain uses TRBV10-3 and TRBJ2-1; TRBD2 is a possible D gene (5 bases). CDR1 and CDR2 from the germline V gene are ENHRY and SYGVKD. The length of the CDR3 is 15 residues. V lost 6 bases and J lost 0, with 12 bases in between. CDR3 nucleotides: TGTGCCATCAGGGGTCAAGGGAGCTCCTACAATGAGCAGTTCTTC. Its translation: CAIRGQGSSYNEQFF.

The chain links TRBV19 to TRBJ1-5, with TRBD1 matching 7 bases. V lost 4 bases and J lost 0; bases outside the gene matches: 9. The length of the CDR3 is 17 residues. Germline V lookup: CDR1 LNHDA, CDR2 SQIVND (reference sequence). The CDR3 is CASSKSWDSGSNQPQHF. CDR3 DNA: TGTGCCAGTAGTAAGAGTTGGGACAGCGGTAGCAATCAGCCCCAGCATTTT.

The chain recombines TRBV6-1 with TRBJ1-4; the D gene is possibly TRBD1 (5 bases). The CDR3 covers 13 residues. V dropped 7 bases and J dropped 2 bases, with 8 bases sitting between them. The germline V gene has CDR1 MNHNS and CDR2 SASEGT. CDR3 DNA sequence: TGTGCCAGCAATAGGGACACTAATGAAAAACTGTTTTTT. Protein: CASNRDTNEKLFF.